A selection of T cell receptor beta chains follows, all from one sample in a study of identical twins. TCRdb fed the 5' RACE reads into MiXCR, producing one record per CDR3 protein. Of around 220,000 distinct CDR3 sequences listed, over 9.5% were seen once; the top ten hold more than 8.5%. Sequencing used memory T cells sorted from blood. The receptors stem from a man aged 50 to 60 in good health. The CDR3 runs from the conserved cysteine through the conserved F or W. A D gene is named only where the DNA matches it firmly. A row's size may be missing; if present it is once, few, many or a size class.

TRBJ2-7	.	16	.	TRBV4-1	CASSQVGKAGSYEQYF	TGCGCCAGCAGCCAAGTAGGCAAAGCAGGGTCTTACGAGCAGTACTTC
TRBJ2-3	.	12	many	TRBV6-6	CASSSLRETQYF	TGTGCCAGCAGCTCCCTTCGGGAAACGCAGTATTTT
TRBJ2-5	TRBD1	17	.	TRBV20-1	CSARDPLWAGGKETQYF	TGCAGTGCTAGAGACCCCCTTTGGGCAGGGGGAAAAGAGACCCAGTACTTC
TRBJ2-3	.	14	many	TRBV5-1	CASSLAGSTDTQYF	TGCGCCAGCAGCTTGGCTGGGAGCACAGATACGCAGTATTTT
TRBJ2-5	.	13	many	TRBV7-7	CASSLGILETQYF	TGTGCCAGCAGCCTAGGGATTTTGGAGACCCAGTACTTC
TRBJ2-7	.	15	many	TRBV3-1	CASSQFLQGSYEQYF	TGTGCCAGCAGCCAATTCTTGCAGGGGTCCTACGAGCAGTACTTC
TRBJ2-5	.	17	.	TRBV4-1	CASSQDFRRPNRETQYF	TGCGCCAGCAGCCAAGATTTTAGACGCCCCAACCGAGAGACCCAGTACTTC
TRBJ1-1	.	15	few	TRBV15	CATRAGGRIGTEAFF	TGTGCCACCAGGGCCGGGGGGCGTATTGGCACTGAAGCTTTCTTT
TRBJ1-4	.	18	many	TRBV2	CASRAGPLTAATNEKLFF	TGTGCCAGCAGGGCTGGGCCATTAACCGCTGCAACTAATGAAAAACTGTTTTTT
TRBJ2-3	.	13	few	TRBV7-2	CASSTHSDHTQYF	TGTGCCAGCAGCACCCATAGCGACCATACGCAGTATTTT
TRBJ1-2	.	15	.	TRBV27	CASSYAFGGGDGYTF	TGTGCCAGCAGCTACGCTTTCGGGGGGGGTGATGGCTACACCTTC
TRBJ1-5	TRBD1	14	many	TRBV29-1	CSAVGTDGNQPQHF	TGCAGCGCTGTCGGGACAGACGGCAATCAGCCCCAGCATTTT
TRBJ2-2	TRBD1	13	many	TRBV12-3/TRBV12-4	CANYRGDTGELFF	TGTGCCAACTACAGGGGAGACACCGGGGAGCTGTTTTTT
TRBJ2-1	TRBD2	18	.	TRBV6-2/TRBV6-3	CASSGLAGGPSKGGEQFF	TGTGCCAGCAGCGGACTAGCGGGAGGGCCCTCGAAGGGGGGGGAGCAGTTCTTC
TRBJ1-5	.	13	many	TRBV24-1	CATSDNRDWPQHF	TGTGCCACCAGTGACAACAGAGATTGGCCCCAGCATTTT
TRBJ2-5	.	14	many	TRBV7-9	CASSRDTTQETQYF	TGTGCCAGCAGCCGAGACACGACCCAAGAGACCCAGTACTTC